The sequence of this T cell receptor beta chain was determined in a study of lymphopenia after photon versus proton radiotherapy. Trimming took off 5 bases at V and 1 base at J, with 14 bases between the two ends. The CDR3 spans 15 residues. Per the germline V gene, CDR1 is MNHNY and CDR2 is SVGAGI (reference sequence). Study-level findings and limits: Authors raise, but do not show, better survival with proton therapy.

The table came from immunoSEQ multiplex PCR; TCRdb's copy has only in-frame clones and leaves some out. The sample lists fewer than 40,000 clones; 85% to 95% were seen once. On this clone: Its antigen is unknown.

The rearrangement joins TRBV6-6 to TRBJ1-1; perhaps TRBD1 as D (5 bases). The TCR comes from a woman aged 45-59 years with cholangiocarcinoma. The sample was peripheral blood, taken from a patient treated with photon-based radiotherapy. For the CDR3, the DNA is TGTGCCAGCAGTCCCTGGGGCCAGGCGAACACTGAAGCTTTCTTT. Translation gives CASSPWGQANTEAFF.